This T cell receptor beta chain was observed in a study of T cell responses to AZD1222 COVID-19 vaccine. The data were produced by immunoSEQ multiplex PCR, yet TCRdb's version contains in-frame clones alone and is incomplete. Here the sample spans 150,000 to 200,000 clones, approximately 86% being singletons. This CDR3 region has 15 residues. Germline CDR1 LNHNV, CDR2 YYDKDF (reference sequence). V lost 6 bases and J 0 bases, leaving 14 bases between the germline ends. The chain couples TRBV15 to TRBJ2-5; D perhaps matches TRBD2 (5 bases). This clonotype originated in an adult in good health. The sample was peripheral blood, taken on day 0 of AZD1222 vaccination. The CDR3 region is CATSQFSDNQETQYF. The DNA of the CDR3 is TGTGCCACCAGTCAGTTTAGCGATAACCAAGAGACCCAGTACTTC.